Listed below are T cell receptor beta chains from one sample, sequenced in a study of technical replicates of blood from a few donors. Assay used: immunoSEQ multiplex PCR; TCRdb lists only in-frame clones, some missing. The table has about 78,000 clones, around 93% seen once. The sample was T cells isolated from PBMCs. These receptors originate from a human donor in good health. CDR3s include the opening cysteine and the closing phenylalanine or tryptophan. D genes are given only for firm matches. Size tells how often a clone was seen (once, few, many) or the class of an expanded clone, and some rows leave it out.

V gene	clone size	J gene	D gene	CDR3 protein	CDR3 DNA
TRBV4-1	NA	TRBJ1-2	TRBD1	CASSKPGQEYYTF	TGCGCCAGCAGCAAACCGGGACAGGAATACTACACCTTC
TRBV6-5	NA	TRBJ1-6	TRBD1	CASSSRQGPVSPLHF	TGTGCCAGCAGTTCCCGACAGGGGCCAGTTTCACCCCTCCACTTT
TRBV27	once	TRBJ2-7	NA	CASSPPGSRTYEQYF	TGTGCCAGCAGTCCACCCGGGAGCCGAACCTACGAGCAGTACTTC
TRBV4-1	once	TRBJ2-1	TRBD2	CASTGRSGRASNEQFF	TGCGCCAGCACGGGACGAAGCGGGAGGGCCTCCAATGAGCAGTTCTTC
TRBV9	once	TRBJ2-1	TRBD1	CASSVGDRVFSEQFF	TGTGCCAGCAGCGTAGGGGACAGGGTGTTTAGTGAGCAGTTCTTC
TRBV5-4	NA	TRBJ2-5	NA	CASSAPTGSQETQYF	TGTGCCAGCAGCGCACCGACAGGATCCCAAGAGACTCAGTACTTC
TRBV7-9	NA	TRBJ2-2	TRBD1	CASSGQANTGELFF	TGTGCCAGCAGCGGACAGGCGAACACCGGGGAGCTGTTTTTT
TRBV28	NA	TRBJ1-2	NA	CASSLFGDFYGYTF	TGTGCCAGCAGTTTATTTGGGGACTTCTATGGCTACACCTTC
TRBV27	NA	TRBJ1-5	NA	CAAGGEFSNQPQHF	TGTGCCGCCGGCGGGGAGTTTAGCAATCAGCCCCAGCATTTT
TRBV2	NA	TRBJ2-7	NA	CASSKGTGREQYF	TGTGCCAGCAGTAAGGGGACGGGGAGGGAGCAGTACTTC
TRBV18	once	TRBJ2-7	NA	CASSPSTTTYEQYF	TGTGCCAGCTCACCCTCCACAACTACCTACGAGCAGTACTTC
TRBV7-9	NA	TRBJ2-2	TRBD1	CASSLADREWDTGELFF	TGTGCCAGCAGCTTAGCCGACAGGGAATGGGACACCGGGGAGCTGTTTTTT
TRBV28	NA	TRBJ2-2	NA	CASSSSHTGELFF	TGTGCCAGCAGTTCCTCCCACACCGGGGAGCTGTTTTTT
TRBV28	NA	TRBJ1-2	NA	CASSLPGVNYGYTF	TGTGCCAGCAGTTTACCAGGGGTTAACTATGGCTACACCTTC
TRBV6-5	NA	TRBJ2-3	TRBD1	CASSLRTGFTDTQYF	TGTGCCAGCAGTCTCCGGACAGGGTTCACAGATACGCAGTATTTT
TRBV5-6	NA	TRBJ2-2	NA	CASSLSLHTGELFF	TGTGCCAGCAGCTTGTCCCTACACACCGGGGAGCTGTTTTTT
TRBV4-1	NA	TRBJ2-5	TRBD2	CASSPPRSGGNQETQYF	TGCGCCAGCAGCCCCCCTAGGAGCGGGGGCAACCAAGAGACCCAGTACTTC
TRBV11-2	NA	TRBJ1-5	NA	CASSRRRDQPQHF	TGTGCCAGCAGCCGGAGGCGCGATCAGCCCCAGCATTTT
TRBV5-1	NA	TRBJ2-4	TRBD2	CASSLKGTSGRLRNIQYF	TGCGCCAGCAGCTTGAAGGGGACTAGCGGGCGTCTAAGAAACATTCAGTACTTC
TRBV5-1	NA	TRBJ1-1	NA	CASSSGDSGDTEAFF	TGCGCCAGCAGCTCGGGAGACTCCGGTGACACTGAAGCTTTCTTT
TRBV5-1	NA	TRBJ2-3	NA	CASSYPIREVTDTQYF	TGCGCCAGCAGCTATCCTATAAGAGAAGTCACAGATACGCAGTATTTT
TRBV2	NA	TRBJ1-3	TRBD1	CASSGQGKGNTIYF	TGTGCCAGCAGTGGACAGGGGAAAGGAAACACCATATATTTT
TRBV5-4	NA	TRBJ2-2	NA	CASSLPGLGAANTGELFF	TGTGCCAGCAGCTTGCCTGGGCTAGGGGCGGCGAACACCGGGGAGCTGTTTTTT
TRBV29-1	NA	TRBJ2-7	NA	CSVQTTSPLYEQYF	TGCAGCGTTCAAACCACTAGCCCACTTTACGAGCAGTACTTC
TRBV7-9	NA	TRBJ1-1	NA	CASTPHPGLGTEAFF	TGTGCCAGCACCCCGCACCCAGGGTTGGGTACTGAAGCTTTCTTT
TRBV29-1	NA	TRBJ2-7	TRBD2	CSVATSGAYEQYF	TGCAGCGTTGCGACTAGCGGGGCCTACGAGCAGTACTTC
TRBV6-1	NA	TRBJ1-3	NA	CAGGAASRFGNTIYF	TGTGCCGGCGGGGCGGCCTCCCGGTTTGGAAACACCATATATTTT
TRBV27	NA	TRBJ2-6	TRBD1	CATQRDRGTSGANVLTF	TGTGCCACCCAAAGGGACAGGGGCACCTCTGGGGCCAACGTCCTGACTTTC
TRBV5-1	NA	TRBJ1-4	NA	CASRIQTTNEKLFF	TGCGCCAGCAGAATACAGACAACTAATGAAAAACTGTTTTTT
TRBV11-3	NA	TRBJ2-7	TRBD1	CASSLETFGQGIYEQYF	TGTGCCAGCAGCTTAGAGACATTCGGACAGGGGATATACGAGCAGTACTTC
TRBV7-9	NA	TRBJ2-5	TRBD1	CASRGQGVETQYF	TGTGCCAGCAGAGGACAGGGTGTCGAGACCCAGTACTTC
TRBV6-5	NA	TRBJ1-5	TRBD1	CASSPGQVYQPQHF	TGTGCCAGCAGTCCAGGACAGGTCTATCAGCCCCAGCATTTT
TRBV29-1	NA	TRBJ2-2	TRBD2	CSVEGGAGVDTGELFF	TGCAGCGTTGAAGGTGGAGCGGGAGTCGATACCGGGGAGCTGTTTTTT
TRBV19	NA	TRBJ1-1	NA	CASSISSNPEAFF	TGTGCCAGTAGTATTTCGAGCAACCCTGAAGCTTTCTTT
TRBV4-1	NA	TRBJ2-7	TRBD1	CASSLPRTHLGGFQERYEQYF	TGCGCCAGCAGCCTACCAAGGACCCATCTAGGGGGCTTTCAAGAACGATACGAGCAGTACTTC
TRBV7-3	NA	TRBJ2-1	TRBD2	CASSPSTGGGPQFF	TGTGCCAGCAGCCCCTCTACCGGGGGGGGCCCGCAGTTCTTC
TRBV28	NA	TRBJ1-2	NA	CASSLRVVGGYTF	TGTGCCAGCAGTTTACGGGTGGTAGGTGGCTACACCTTC
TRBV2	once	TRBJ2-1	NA	CASSERLALSYNEQFF	TGTGCCAGCAGTGAACGGCTAGCCCTCTCCTACAATGAGCAGTTCTTC
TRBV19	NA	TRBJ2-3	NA	CASSSPPTDTQYF	TGTGCCAGTAGTTCTCCTCCCACAGATACGCAGTATTTT
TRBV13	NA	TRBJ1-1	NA	CASSQTAMNTEAFF	TGTGCCAGCAGCCAGACAGCCATGAACACTGAAGCTTTCTTT
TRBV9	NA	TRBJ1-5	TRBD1	CASSPGGGSGNQPQHF	TGTGCCAGCAGCCCCGGAGGGGGCTCCGGCAATCAGCCCCAGCATTTT
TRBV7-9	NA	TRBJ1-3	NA	CASSLIQRSSGNTIYF	TGTGCCAGCAGCCTTATTCAGAGGTCCTCTGGAAACACCATATATTTT
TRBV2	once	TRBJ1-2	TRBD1	CASRVGQGDIGYTF	TGTGCCAGCAGAGTTGGACAGGGGGATATTGGCTACACCTTC